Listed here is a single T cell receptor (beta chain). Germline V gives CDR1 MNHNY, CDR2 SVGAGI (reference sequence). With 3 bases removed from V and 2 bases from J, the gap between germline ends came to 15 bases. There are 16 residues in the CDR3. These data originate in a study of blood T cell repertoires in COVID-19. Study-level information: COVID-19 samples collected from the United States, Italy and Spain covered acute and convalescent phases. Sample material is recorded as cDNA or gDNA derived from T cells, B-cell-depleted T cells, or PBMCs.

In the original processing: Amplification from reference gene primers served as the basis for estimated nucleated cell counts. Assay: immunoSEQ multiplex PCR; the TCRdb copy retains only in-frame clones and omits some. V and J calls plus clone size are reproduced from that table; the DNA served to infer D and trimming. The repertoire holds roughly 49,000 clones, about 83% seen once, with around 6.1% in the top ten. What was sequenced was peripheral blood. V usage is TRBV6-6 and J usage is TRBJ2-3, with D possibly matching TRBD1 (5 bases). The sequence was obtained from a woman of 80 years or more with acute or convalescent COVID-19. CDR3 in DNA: TGTGCCAGCAGTTATAACAACAGGCCTTCCACAGATACGCAGTATTTT. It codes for CASSYNNRPSTDTQYF.